The rows below give T cell receptor beta chains drawn from one sample of a study of blood T cell repertoires in COVID-19. Repertoires were generated with immunoSEQ multiplex PCR, while TCRdb's copy carries only in-frame clones and drops some. The sample lists about 67,000 clones, 87% seen once, with around 5% in the top ten. Input material: peripheral blood. These receptors all come from a man aged 45-60 years with active COVID-19. Each CDR3 is given with its conserved first and last residue. The D gene is left open where the match is weak. The size entry is marked missing in some rows and otherwise reads once, few, many or a size class.

clone_size cdr3_length j_call d_call v_call cdr3_aa cdr3_nt
NA 13 TRBJ2-7 NA TRBV5-1 CASSLGEDYEQYF TGCGCCAGCAGCTTGGGCGAGGACTACGAGCAGTACTTC
NA 11 TRBJ1-1 NA TRBV6-6 CATAPRGEAFF TGTGCCACCGCGCCCCGGGGTGAAGCTTTCTTT
NA 15 TRBJ2-7 NA TRBV7-2 CASSLGGTNSYEQYF TGTGCCAGCAGCTTAGGTGGAACTAACTCCTACGAGCAGTACTTC
NA 15 TRBJ2-7 NA TRBV27 CASRPIGLSASEQYF TGTGCCAGCAGACCAATTGGACTCTCTGCTTCGGAGCAGTACTTC
few 17 TRBJ2-2 NA TRBV4-1 CASSQLGGGWDTGELFF TGCGCCAGCAGCCAACTTGGAGGGGGCTGGGACACCGGGGAGCTGTTTTTT
NA 13 TRBJ2-3 NA TRBV5-1 CASKHPAEDTQYF TGCGCCAGCAAACACCCAGCGGAAGATACGCAGTATTTT
NA 16 TRBJ2-3 TRBD1 TRBV9 CASSVGQGASTDTQYF TGTGCCAGCAGCGTAGGGCAGGGGGCTAGCACAGATACGCAGTATTTT
NA 15 TRBJ1-2 TRBD1 TRBV4-1 CASSQEVTGSYGYTF TGCGCCAGCAGCCAAGAGGTGACAGGGTCCTATGGCTACACCTTC
NA 14 TRBJ2-1 NA TRBV7-2 CASSLRGLVNEQFF TGTGCCAGCAGCCTAAGAGGACTGGTCAATGAGCAGTTCTTC
NA 16 TRBJ1-4 TRBD1 TRBV28 CASSTQGFGTNEKLFF TGTGCCAGCAGTACACAGGGGTTCGGGACTAATGAAAAACTGTTTTTT
NA 14 TRBJ2-5 NA TRBV7-6 CASSVDWYQETQYF TGTGCCAGCAGCGTCGACTGGTACCAAGAGACCCAGTACTTC
NA 16 TRBJ2-2 NA TRBV6-2/TRBV6-3 CASSYRGRGNTGELFF TGTGCCAGCAGTTATCGAGGTCGGGGGAACACCGGGGAGCTGTTTTTT
NA 16 TRBJ2-1 TRBD2 TRBV10-3 CATVRTSGNLYNEQFF TGTGCCACCGTCCGGACTAGCGGAAACCTCTACAATGAGCAGTTCTTC
NA 14 TRBJ1-2 TRBD1 TRBV6-5 CASSPGTGFYGYTF TGTGCCAGCAGCCCCGGGACAGGGTTCTATGGCTACACCTTC
once 15 TRBJ2-3 NA TRBV13 CASSPRYANTDTQYF TGTGCCAGCAGCCCCCGTTACGCTAACACAGATACGCAGTATTTT
NA 12 TRBJ1-1 NA TRBV7-8 CASSSSGTEAFF TGTGCCAGCAGCTCATCGGGCACTGAAGCTTTCTTT
once 15 TRBJ1-1 NA TRBV5-1 CASSTQGGKNTEAFF TGCGCCAGCAGCACCCAGGGAGGGAAGAACACTGAAGCTTTCTTT
NA 15 TRBJ2-7 TRBD2 TRBV5-6 CASSLGTSASYEQYF TGTGCCAGCAGCTTGGGAACTAGCGCTTCCTACGAGCAGTACTTC
NA 13 TRBJ2-1 NA TRBV19 CATRSKSYTEQFF TGTGCCACCCGGAGTAAGTCCTACACTGAGCAGTTCTTC
NA 15 TRBJ2-7 NA TRBV7-2 CASSRADSGLYEQYF TGTGCCAGCAGCAGGGCAGATAGCGGACTCTACGAGCAGTACTTC
NA 17 TRBJ2-4 TRBD1 TRBV2 CASSKSRDRSFKNIQYF TGTGCCAGCAGTAAAAGCCGGGACAGGTCCTTCAAAAACATTCAGTACTTC
NA 15 TRBJ2-2 NA TRBV7-2 CASSLDPLASGELFF TGTGCCAGCAGCTTAGATCCCTTAGCATCCGGGGAGCTGTTTTTT
NA 14 TRBJ2-7 NA TRBV7-9 CASERDGSSYEQYF TGTGCCAGTGAAAGGGACGGGAGCTCCTACGAGCAGTACTTC
NA 16 TRBJ1-5 TRBD1 TRBV28 CASSPRGQGAGQPQHF TGTGCCAGCAGTCCGAGAGGACAGGGGGCCGGTCAGCCCCAGCATTTT
NA 15 TRBJ2-3 NA TRBV28 CASSPTRDITDTQYF TGTGCCAGCAGTCCAACCCGGGACATCACAGATACGCAGTATTTT
NA 16 TRBJ2-1 NA TRBV24-1 CATSDLSGSSYNEQFF TGTGCCACCAGTGATTTGAGCGGTAGCTCCTACAATGAGCAGTTCTTC
NA 12 TRBJ2-3 NA TRBV28 CATLHTGNTQYF TGTGCCACCCTACACACAGGGAATACGCAGTATTTT
NA 16 TRBJ1-5 NA TRBV5-3 CARSLVSCTEHQPQHF TGTGCCAGAAGCTTGGTCTCTTGTACAGAGCATCAGCCCCAGCATTTT
NA 14 TRBJ2-3 TRBD2 TRBV4-1 CASSQVGGSDTQYF TGCGCCAGCAGCCAAGTGGGAGGGTCAGATACGCAGTATTTT
NA 15 TRBJ2-5 NA TRBV21-1 CASSKGRDSEETQYF TGTGCCAGCAGCAAAGGAAGGGACAGCGAAGAGACCCAGTACTTC
NA 14 TRBJ2-1 TRBD1 TRBV4-1 CASSLQNQGAEQFF TGCGCCAGCAGCCTCCAGAATCAGGGGGCTGAGCAGTTCTTC